Listed here are 14 T cell receptor beta chains from one sample, sequenced in a study of vaccination and CD4 T cells after COVID-19. As for treatment: approximately 9-day PBMC culture with coronavirus spike peptide pools or control peptides (ViraFEST assay). Unexposed donor CD4+ T cells predated the COVID-19 pandemic, collected 2011-2018. Their recognized antigens are unknown. At the Johns Hopkins FTIC core, DNA taken from cultured CD4+ T cells was sequenced by way of the Oncomine TCR Beta short-read assay. Genomic DNA was isolated from CD4+ T cells that had been cultured. One entry per CDR3 protein results from TCRdb running MiXCR on the PCR reads. Found here are 9,500 to 14,000 distinct CDR3 sequences, about 40% of them singletons; the top ten hold more than 15%. Sample: CD4+ T cells from blood, cultured in vitro. These receptors came from a human donor in good health.

A remark on this clonotype: The junction shows a germline mismatch at one end, possibly a read error. The chain recombines TRBV30 with TRBJ2-1; possible D gene TRBD2, 6 bases. Germline assignment: CDR1 GTSNPN and CDR2 SVGIG (reference sequence). The CDR3 covers 10 residues. CDR3 sequence (DNA): TGTGCCTGGGCGGGGCGGGCCGGGCTCTTC. Residues: CAWAGRAGLF.

This clonotype was counted only a few times. The rearrangement joins TRBV7-6 to TRBJ2-5; D remains unclear. Germline CDR1 and CDR2: SGHVS and FNYEAQ. Deletions cut 1 base from V and 5 bases from J, with 8 bases between. CDR3 size: 13 residues. The CDR3 sequence is CASSLELWETQYF. The CDR3 DNA reads TGTGCCAGCAGCTTAGAGCTATGGGAGACCCAGTACTTC.

The table lists this clonotype with a few counts. The rearrangement links TRBV7-9 to TRBJ1-6; 9 nucleotides line up with TRBD1. The CDR3 consists of 14 residues. V trimming: 4 bases; J trimming: 9 bases; junction bases outside the gene matches: 4. Germline lookup yields CDR1 SEHNR and CDR2 FQNEAQ (reference sequence). DNA for the CDR3: TGTGCCAGCAGCTCCGGGACAGGGAGTTCACCCCTCCACTTT. Its translation is CASSSGTGSSPLHF.

In its sample, this clonotype was seen once. This rearrangement joins TRBV2 to TRBJ2-7; maybe TRBD2 (6 bases). The ends were cut back, 7 bases at V and 6 bases at J, with 22 bases in the middle. Germline CDR1 reads SNHLY; CDR2 reads FYNNEI. The CDR3 is 15 residues long. The CDR3 region has the DNA TGTGCCAGCATCGAACTAGCAGGCTTCCAGGGCGAGCAGTACTTC. Amino acids: CASIELAGFQGEQYF.

The chain employs TRBV6-5 and TRBJ1-1; no clear D gene. The CDR3 loop spans 13 amino acids. Looked up from germline, CDR1 is MNHEY and CDR2 is SVGAGI. V lost 4 bases, J lost 7 bases, and 13 bases lay in between. This chain's CDR3 is CASSSGLYSEAFF. As DNA, the CDR3 is TGTGCCAGCAGTTCCGGACTCTACAGTGAAGCTTTCTTT.

This clonotype has only a few counts. V is TRBV28 and J is TRBJ2-5; no reliable D call. The V end was cut by 5 bases, the J end by 8 bases, with 15 bases between. The CDR3 covers 13 residues. CDR1 and CDR2 (germline): MDHEN, SYDVKM. Here the CDR3 DNA reads TGTGCCAGCAGTCTCGTTACTCCAATAACCCAGTACTTC. This gives the protein CASSLVTPITQYF.

The chain has TRBV5-1 and TRBJ1-3, with D possibly matching TRBD1 (6 bases). V lost 0 bases and J 4 bases, leaving 11 bases between the germline ends. This CDR3 spans 15 amino acids. The V gene's germline CDR1 is SGHRS and CDR2 YFSETQ. This CDR3 is CASSLEGDEGNTIYF. The CDR3 coding sequence is TGCGCCAGCAGCTTGGAGGGGGATGAGGGAAACACCATATATTTT.

This clonotype occurred a few times. The rearrangement links TRBV28 to TRBJ1-1, with no clear D. CDR1 and CDR2 (germline): MDHEN, SYDVKM. The CDR3 has 14 amino acids. Trimming stripped 1 base from V and 0 bases from J, with 6 bases between. Written as DNA, the CDR3 is TGTGCCAGCAGTTTATTTCGTATGAACACTGAAGCTTTCTTT. This codes for CASSLFRMNTEAFF.

This chain joins TRBV7-2 and TRBJ2-3; D unresolved. Germline assignment: CDR1 SGHTA and CDR2 FQGNSA. This CDR3 has 15 residues. Trimming left V 3 bases short and J 1 base short, with 11 bases between. CDR3 region: CASSFLGWGTDTQYF. Here the CDR3 DNA reads TGTGCCAGCAGCTTCCTAGGTTGGGGCACAGATACGCAGTATTTT.

This chain uses TRBV28 with TRBJ2-7; 10 bases line up with TRBD1. Germline V CDR1 and CDR2: MDHEN, SYDVKM. CDR3 length: 15 residues. V shed 5 bases, J shed 3 bases, and the junction held 7 bases outside the gene matches. CDR3 protein: CASSRQGALNYEQYF. The CDR3 DNA reads TGTGCCAGCAGTCGACAGGGGGCGTTGAACTACGAGCAGTACTTC. Filled out from reference TRBV28 and TRBJ2-7, the complete variable domain reads DVKVTQSSRYLVKRTGEKVFLECVQDMDHENMFWYRQDPGLGLRLIYFSYDVKMKEKGDIPEGYSVSREKKERFSLILESASTNQTSMYLCASSRQGALNYEQYFGPGTRLTVT.

This sequence joins TRBV7-9 and TRBJ2-6; 8 positions match TRBD1. Germline V gives CDR1 SEHNR, CDR2 FQNEAQ (reference sequence). V lost 3 bases to trimming and J lost 0 bases; unmatched junction nucleotides: 7. This CDR3 is 18 amino acids long. CDR3 nucleotide sequence: TGTGCCAGCAGCTTGAGAGGGACAGGCAACTCTGGGGCCAACGTCCTGACTTTC. The encoded protein is CASSLRGTGNSGANVLTF.

The chain uses TRBV25-1 and TRBJ1-6, with TRBD1 as a possible D gene (5 bases). Trimming pared 3 bases from V and 8 bases from J, leaving 14 bases between. The germline gives CDR1 MGHDK, CDR2 SYGVNS. There are 15 residues in the CDR3. CDR3 sequence (DNA): TGTGCCAGCAGTGAGTCTCCGGGACTCTATTCACCCCTCCACTTT. Translated: CASSESPGLYSPLHF.

Comments on this clonotype: At one boundary the junction diverges from the germline segment, which might be a read error. V is TRBV7-9 and J is TRBJ2-7; D is ambiguous. This CDR3 spans 14 amino acids. CDR1 and CDR2 (germline): SEHNR, FQNEAQ (reference sequence). The CDR3 coding sequence is TGTGTCAGCAGCTTAGTTAAGAGCTCCTACGAGCAGTACTTC. This encodes CVSSLVKSSYEQYF.

The sample holds one count of this clonotype. The V gene is TRBV5-1, the J gene TRBJ1-5; D may be TRBD1 (5 bases). Germline V gene sequence: CDR1 SGHRS, CDR2 YFSETQ. V lost 3 bases, J lost 4 bases, and 8 bases lay in between. The CDR3 runs 13 residues. The CDR3 loop reads CASSSGGNQPQHF. For the CDR3, the DNA is TGCGCCAGCAGCTCGGGGGGGAATCAGCCCCAGCATTTT.